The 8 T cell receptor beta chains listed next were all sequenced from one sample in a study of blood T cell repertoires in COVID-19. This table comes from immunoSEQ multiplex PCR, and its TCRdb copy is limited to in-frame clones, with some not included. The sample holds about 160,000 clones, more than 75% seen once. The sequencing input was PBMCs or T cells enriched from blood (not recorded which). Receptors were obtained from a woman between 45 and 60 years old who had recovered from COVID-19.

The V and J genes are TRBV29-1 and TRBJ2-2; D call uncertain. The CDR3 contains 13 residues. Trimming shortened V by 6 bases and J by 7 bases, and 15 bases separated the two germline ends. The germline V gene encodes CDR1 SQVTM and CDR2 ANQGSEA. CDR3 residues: CSVNARVGGELFF. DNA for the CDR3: TGCAGCGTGAACGCACGGGTCGGCGGGGAGCTGTTTTTT.

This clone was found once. CDR3 region: CASSRVAGVDTQYF. CDR3 coding DNA: TGTGCCAGCAGCCGAGTAGCGGGGGTAGATACGCAGTATTTT. The chain has TRBV6-5 and TRBJ2-3; TRBD2 aligns across 9 bases. Germline V lookup: CDR1 MNHEY, CDR2 SVGAGI. Trimming cost V 6 bases and J 5 bases; bases outside gene matches: 6. The CDR3 is 14 amino acids.

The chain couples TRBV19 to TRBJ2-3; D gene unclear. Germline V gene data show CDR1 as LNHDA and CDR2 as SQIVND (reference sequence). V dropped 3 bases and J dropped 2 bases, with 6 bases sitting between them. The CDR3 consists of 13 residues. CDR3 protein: CASSIADTDTQYF. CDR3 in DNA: TGTGCCAGTAGTATTGCGGACACAGATACGCAGTATTTT.

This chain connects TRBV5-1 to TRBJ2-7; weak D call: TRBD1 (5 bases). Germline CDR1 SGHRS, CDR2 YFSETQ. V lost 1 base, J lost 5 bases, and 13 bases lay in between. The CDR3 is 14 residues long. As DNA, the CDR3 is TGCGCCAGCAGCTTGCGTGGGGCTACCAACGAGCAGTACTTC. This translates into CASSLRGATNEQYF.

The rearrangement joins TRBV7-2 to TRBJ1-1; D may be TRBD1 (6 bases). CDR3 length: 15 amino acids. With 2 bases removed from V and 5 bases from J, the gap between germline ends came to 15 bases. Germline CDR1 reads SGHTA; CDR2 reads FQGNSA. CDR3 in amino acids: CASSLMDSSGTEAFF. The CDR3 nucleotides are TGTGCCAGCAGCTTAATGGACAGTTCGGGGACTGAAGCTTTCTTT.

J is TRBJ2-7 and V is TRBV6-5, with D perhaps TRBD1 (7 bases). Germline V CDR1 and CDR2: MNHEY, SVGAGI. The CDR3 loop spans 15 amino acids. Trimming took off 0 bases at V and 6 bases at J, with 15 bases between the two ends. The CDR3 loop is CASSYSRRGLSEQYF. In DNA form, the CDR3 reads TGTGCCAGCAGTTACTCCCGGAGGGGGCTTAGCGAGCAGTACTTC.

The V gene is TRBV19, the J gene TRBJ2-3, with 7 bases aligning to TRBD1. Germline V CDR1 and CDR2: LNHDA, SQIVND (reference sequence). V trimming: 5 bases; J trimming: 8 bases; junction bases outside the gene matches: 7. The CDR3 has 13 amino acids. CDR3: CASSHDRDRTQYF. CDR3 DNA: TGTGCCAGTAGTCACGACAGGGACCGTACGCAGTATTTT.

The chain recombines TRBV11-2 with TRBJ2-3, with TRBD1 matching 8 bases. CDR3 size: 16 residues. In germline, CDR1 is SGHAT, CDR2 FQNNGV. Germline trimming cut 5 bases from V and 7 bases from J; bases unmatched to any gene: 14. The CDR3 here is CASSGQGAAGRYTQYF. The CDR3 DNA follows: TGTGCCAGCAGCGGCCAGGGGGCCGCTGGAAGGTATACGCAGTATTTT.